Here is one TCR beta chain with its context. Its antigen remains unidentified. This record comes from a study of T cells in Graves' hyperthyroidism and ophthalmopathy. Study-wide results and caveats: Peripheral blood also featured most of the thyroid clonotypes expanded above 0.001.

Per the germline V gene, CDR1 is ENHRY and CDR2 is SYGVKD. The CDR3 runs 14 residues. V dropped 0 bases and J dropped 6 bases, with 11 bases sitting between them. TCR beta CDR3 regions were amplified from RNA transcripts. HTBI primers were employed in a first-round RT-PCR of the TCR CDR3. TCRdb fed the multiplex PCR reads into MiXCR, producing one record per CDR3 protein. The table lists about 570,000 distinct CDR3 sequences, about 45% of them singletons. This chain links TRBV10-3 with TRBJ1-1, with D perhaps TRBD1 (6 bases). Input material: peripheral blood or thyroid tissue (not recorded which). The sequence derives from an adult woman with Graves' disease, either hyperthyroidism or ophthalmopathy (not recorded which). CDR3 DNA: TGTGCCATCAGTGAGTCAGGCAGGGGCGCTGAAGCTTTCTTT. Translated, it gives CAISESGRGAEAFF.